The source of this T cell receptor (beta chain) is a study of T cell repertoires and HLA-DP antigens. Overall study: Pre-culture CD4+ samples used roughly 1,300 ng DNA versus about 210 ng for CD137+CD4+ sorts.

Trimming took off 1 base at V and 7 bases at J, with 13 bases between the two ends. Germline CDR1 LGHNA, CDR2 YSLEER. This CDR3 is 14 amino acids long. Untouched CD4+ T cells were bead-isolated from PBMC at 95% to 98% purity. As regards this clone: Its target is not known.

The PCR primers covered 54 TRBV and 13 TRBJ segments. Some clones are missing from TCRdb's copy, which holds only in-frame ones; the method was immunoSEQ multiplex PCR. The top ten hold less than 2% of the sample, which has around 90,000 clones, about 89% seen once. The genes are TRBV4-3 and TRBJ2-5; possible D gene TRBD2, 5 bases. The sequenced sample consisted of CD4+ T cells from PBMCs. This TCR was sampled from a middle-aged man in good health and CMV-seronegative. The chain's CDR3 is CASSQVLGEGTQYF. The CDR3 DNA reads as TGCGCCAGCAGCCAAGTCTTGGGAGAGGGGACCCAGTACTTC.